This T cell receptor beta chain was recovered during a study of T cell repertoires in cytomegalovirus infection. At the level of the study: Alongside well-studied HLA-B-restricted CMV epitopes, recently identified HLA-C-restricted CMV epitopes were also used. CMV infection together with matching HLA type was indicated by public TCR beta signatures. Regarding the study as a whole: Clonotypes of TCR beta that were HLA-C-restricted and CMV-specific dominated the ex vivo response. Pooled public TCR beta family frequency picked out CMV carriers with the relevant HLA.

Many counts were recorded for this clonotype. Its target is unknown. CDR1 and CDR2 from the germline V gene are SGHTA and FQGTGA. The germline V and J ends were trimmed by 2 bases and 2 bases, with 9 bases remaining between them. This CDR3 has 15 residues. TCRdb processed the reads anew with MiXCR; each CDR3 protein has one entry. The repertoire includes roughly 920,000 distinct CDR3 sequences, more than 25% of them detected once, and roughly 13% sits in the top ten. The starting material was cultured CD8+ T cells from PBMCs, obtained from culture after CMV antigen stimulation. The chain has TRBV7-3 and TRBJ2-2; perhaps TRBD1 as D (6 bases). The receptor comes from a human donor in good health (CMV status not recorded). Some clones in this sample may be carry-over from other donors' samples. The CDR3 coding sequence is TGTGCCAGCAGCTTACAACAGGGAAACACCGGGGAGCTGTTTTTT. Amino acid sequence: CASSLQQGNTGELFF.